Here is one T cell receptor (beta chain) with its context. Its antigen is unidentified. These data belong to a study of OX40 agonist ivuxolimab in advanced cancers. This table comes from immunoSEQ multiplex PCR, and its TCRdb copy is limited to in-frame clones, with some not included. The sample shows tens of thousands of clones, roughly 84% of them seen only once. The germline V gene has CDR1 LNHNV and CDR2 YYDKDF (reference sequence). V was pared by 4 bases and J by 5 bases, with 8 bases between. The CDR3 runs 12 residues. Study-wide points: Low clonal expansion, among the lowest seen, marked partial responders at 0.1-3.0 mg/kg.

Enrollment shut out patients with autoimmune disease history or systemic immunosuppression. The receptor comes from an adult with an advanced solid tumor such as melanoma, head and neck, liver or kidney cancer. The material sequenced was CD4+ or CD8+ T cells sorted from blood, taken in a trial of the OX40 agonist ivuxolimab. The chain has TRBV15 and TRBJ2-5; D unresolved. The CDR3 nucleotides read TGTGCCACCAGCAAGAACGGGGAGACCCAGTACTTC. Encoded protein: CATSKNGETQYF.